The entry that follows covers one T cell receptor beta chain sequence. Antigen specificity is unknown. The CDR3 carries no conserved terminal phenylalanine or tryptophan, so it likely arises from a read error. The DNA is left out, because the CDR3 cannot be placed on it with certainty; the CDR3 is given as TCRdb lists it. Lactation, pregnancy, other autoimmune disease or uncontrolled infection led to exclusion of patients. These data come from a study of T cells in Graves' hyperthyroidism and ophthalmopathy. Broader study findings: Most expanded thyroid clonotypes above 0.001 also appeared in blood. With a median lead of around 5.9 months before onset, the model predicted ophthalmopathy.

TCR beta CDR3 regions were amplified from RNA. The study used the HTBI primer set for a first-round RT-PCR of the TCR CDR3. TCRdb re-called the multiplex PCR reads through MiXCR, storing one row per CDR3 protein. The sample contains fewer than 650,000 distinct CDR3 sequences, over 45% of which appear only once. The CDR3 sequence runs 10 residues, both termini included. From germline, CDR1 is SQVTM and CDR2 ANQGSEA. Sequenced: peripheral blood or thyroid tissue (not recorded which). The rearrangement joins TRBV29-1 to TRBJ2-7; the table's D call TRBD2 went unverified against the DNA. The clonotype comes from an adult woman with Graves' disease, either hyperthyroidism or ophthalmopathy (not recorded which). CDR3 sequence reads: CSVEPGTSKI.